The rows below give T cell receptor beta chains drawn from one sample of a study of OX40 agonist ivuxolimab in advanced cancers. Clones were read by immunoSEQ multiplex PCR, and TCRdb kept only the in-frame ones, dropping some. Seen here are around 18,000 clones, 75% to 90% observed once, and the top ten hold under 35%. Sequencing used CD4+ or CD8+ T cells sorted from blood, obtained in a trial of the OX40 agonist ivuxolimab. Source of these receptors: an adult with an advanced solid tumor such as melanoma, head and neck, liver or kidney cancer. Each CDR3 is given with its conserved first and last residue. D genes are given only for firm matches. Size is omitted from some rows. Given values are once, few, many or a class for expanded clones.

CDR3,DNA,V,size,D,J
CASSQVAGAFYEQYF,TGTGCCAGCAGTCAGGTAGCGGGAGCGTTCTACGAGCAGTACTTC,TRBV6-1,few,TRBD2,TRBJ2-7
CASSQHRAAYEQYF,TGTGCCAGCAGCCAGCATCGGGCCGCCTACGAGCAGTACTTC,TRBV13,.,.,TRBJ2-7
CASSYGAKNIQYF,TGTGCCAGCAGTTACGGAGCCAAAAACATTCAGTACTTC,TRBV6-5,.,.,TRBJ2-4
CAISEADTQYF,TGTGCCATCAGTGAGGCAGATACGCAGTATTTT,TRBV10-3,once,.,TRBJ2-3
CASKDRETSSYEQYF,TGTGCCAGCAAGGACAGGGAAACCAGCTCCTACGAGCAGTACTTC,TRBV27,.,TRBD1,TRBJ2-7
CASSLESTLSSYEQYF,TGTGCCAGCAGTTTAGAGAGCACTCTTAGCTCCTACGAGCAGTACTTC,TRBV28,.,.,TRBJ2-7
CASSLAGLAGKNIQYF,TGTGCCAGCAGCTTAGCGGGCCTAGCTGGCAAAAACATTCAGTACTTC,TRBV7-8,.,.,TRBJ2-4
CASSSTLAGEGDEQFF,TGTGCCAGCAGCTCCACCTTAGCGGGAGAGGGCGATGAGCAGTTCTTC,TRBV7-9,few,TRBD2,TRBJ2-1
CASSYLSGPPLHF,TGTGCCAGCAGTTACTTATCAGGACCACCCCTCCACTTT,TRBV6-6,.,.,TRBJ1-6
CASSGPQGPANTEAFF,TGTGCCAGCAGCGGACCACAGGGGCCAGCGAACACTGAAGCTTTCTTT,TRBV13,.,TRBD1,TRBJ1-1
CASSSSGTGGEQFF,TGTGCCAGTAGTAGCTCCGGGACTGGAGGTGAGCAGTTCTTC,TRBV19,.,.,TRBJ2-1
CASSPGERVKETQYF,TGTGCCAGCAGCCCAGGGGAAAGGGTGAAAGAGACCCAGTACTTC,TRBV9,once,.,TRBJ2-5
CASSVSGRANYEQYF,TGTGCCAGCAGCGTTAGCGGGAGGGCCAACTACGAGCAGTACTTC,TRBV9,.,TRBD2,TRBJ2-7
CASSLWTSGISTDTQYF,TGTGCCAGCAGTTTATGGACTAGCGGTATCAGCACAGATACGCAGTATTTT,TRBV28,.,TRBD2,TRBJ2-3
CASSPRDIYNEQFF,TGTGCCAGCAGTCCCCGGGACATATACAATGAGCAGTTCTTC,TRBV14,.,.,TRBJ2-1
CAISDSAGTIYGYTF,TGTGCCATCAGTGACTCTGCAGGAACTATCTATGGCTACACCTTC,TRBV10-3,.,.,TRBJ1-2
CASSQGTGQGARNEQFF,TGCGCCAGCAGCCAGGGAACTGGACAGGGGGCGCGTAATGAGCAGTTCTTC,TRBV4-3,once,TRBD1,TRBJ2-1
CASGTGTSDEQYF,TGTGCCAGCGGAACCGGGACTAGTGACGAGCAGTACTTC,TRBV9,medium-sized,TRBD2,TRBJ2-7
CASSLGQTYEQYF,TGCGCCAGCAGCCTTGGACAGACCTACGAGCAGTACTTC,TRBV4-3,.,.,TRBJ2-7
CATIDRGLPGYTF,TGTGCCACTATCGACAGGGGGCTTCCTGGCTACACCTTC,TRBV28,.,TRBD1,TRBJ1-2
CASSSGTSGNYEQFF,TGTGCCAGCAGCTCCGGGACTAGCGGGAACTATGAGCAGTTCTTC,TRBV7-8,once,TRBD2,TRBJ2-1
CASSSRSGYTF,TGTGCCAGCAGCTCCAGGAGTGGCTACACCTTC,TRBV5-6,few,.,TRBJ1-2